Below, 17 T cell receptor beta chains from the same sample are listed, as sequenced in a study of PD-1 blockade in classical Hodgkin lymphoma. Using immunoSEQ multiplex PCR, the repertoire was profiled, and TCRdb retains in-frame clones only, with some absent. The data show 18,000 or so clones, around 70% seen once. The time point is: cycle 4 day 1 (C4D1), after less than 7 weeks of nivolumab. Every single patient, without exception, relapsed after autologous stem cell transplantation, and brentuximab vedotin exposure varied. The CD4+ T cells used were purified from thawed PBMCs through magnetic negative selection. Sequences were derived from CD4+ T cells from blood, sampled before the fourth cycle of nivolumab. The source is a human donor with classical Hodgkin lymphoma.

CDR3 sequence: CASSPQPGGPGGYTF. The CDR3 DNA reads as TGCGCCAGCAGCCCTCAGCCAGGCGGTCCAGGGGGCTACACCTTC. The chain recombines TRBV4-3 with TRBJ1-2; weak D call: TRBD1 (5 bases). The germline V and J ends were trimmed by 4 bases and 8 bases, with 20 bases remaining between them. The CDR3 covers 15 residues. From germline, CDR1 is LGHNA and CDR2 YSLEER.

The V gene is TRBV11-3, the J gene TRBJ2-5, with a weak D call TRBD1 (6 bases). Per germline, CDR1 SGHNT and CDR2 YENEEA. Trimming took 3 bases from V and 4 from J, leaving 18 bases between them. The CDR3 consists of 16 residues. The CDR3 DNA reads as TGTGCCAGCAGCTTGGCCGGGCAGGGGAGCATAGAGACCCAGTACTTC. Its translation: CASSLAGQGSIETQYF.

The rearrangement links TRBV7-2 to TRBJ2-1, with TRBD1 identical over 12 bases. V lost 5 bases, J lost 8 bases, and 7 bases stayed unmatched. CDR3 length: 15 residues. Germline V gene sequence: CDR1 SGHTA, CDR2 FQGNSA. The CDR3 nucleotides read TGTGCCAGCAGCGCCCGGGACAGGGGGCCTCATGAGCAGTTCTTC. The encoded protein is CASSARDRGPHEQFF. Supplemented by reference TRBV7-2 and TRBJ2-1, the full variable domain reads GAGVSQSPSNKVTEKGKDVELRCDPISGHTALYWYRQSLGQGLEFLIYFQGNSAPDKSGLPSDRFSAERTGGSVSTLTIQRTQQEDSAVYLCASSARDRGPHEQFFGPGTRLTVL.

This clone was detected only once. This chain links TRBV29-1 with TRBJ2-7, with D perhaps being TRBD1 or TRBD2 (5 bases each). The CDR3 has 16 amino acids. The germline V gene encodes CDR1 SQVTM and CDR2 ANQGSEA. V lost 7 bases and J 0 bases, leaving 22 bases between the germline ends. The CDR3 bases are TGCAGCGCCTCGATGTTCGGGGCAGGCAGCTCCTACGAGCAGTACTTC. This codes for CSASMFGAGSSYEQYF.

The chain's CDR3 is CASSQGIGQPQHF. The CDR3 coding sequence is TGTGCCAGCAGCCAGGGGATCGGTCAGCCCCAGCATTTT. The rearrangement links TRBV6-6 to TRBJ1-5, with D possibly TRBD1 on 6 matching bases. The CDR3 has 13 amino acids. Germline CDR1 MNHNY, CDR2 SVGAGI (reference sequence). V was trimmed by 6 bases and J by 6 bases, leaving 12 bases between them.

This sequence joins TRBV27 and TRBJ2-1; a weak D match, TRBD2 (6 bases). Between the trimmed V and J ends, which lost 7 bases and 10 bases, there was a span of 26 bases. The germline CDR1 and CDR2 sequences are MNHEY and SMNVEV (reference sequence). This CDR3 has 16 residues. The DNA for the CDR3 is TGTGCCAGCATCCGATCCGGAGGGGCTCCCCGGAAAGAGCAGTTCTTC. It translates to CASIRSGGAPRKEQFF.

This sequence joins TRBV7-2 and TRBJ2-7, with TRBD1 matching 10 bases. V lost 0 bases and J lost 0; bases outside the gene matches: 2. Germline V gene sequence: CDR1 SGHTA, CDR2 FQGNSA. This CDR3 region has 16 residues. The CDR3 reads CASSLAGTGVSYEQYF. The CDR3 DNA is TGTGCCAGCAGCTTAGCGGGGACAGGGGTCTCCTACGAGCAGTACTTC.

V is TRBV6-4 and J is TRBJ2-3, with 9 bases aligning to TRBD1. From germline, CDR1 is MRHNA and CDR2 SNTAGT. The J segment lost 4 bases and the V segment lost 3 bases, leaving 2 bases of the junction unmatched. The CDR3 is made up of 14 amino acids. The CDR3 DNA reads as TGTGCCAGCAGTGAACAGGGGGCGGCAGATACGCAGTATTTT. It yields the protein CASSEQGAADTQYF.

This chain connects TRBV27 to TRBJ2-7; D remains ambiguous. This CDR3 has 13 amino acids. The ends were cut back, 2 bases at V and 2 bases at J, with 7 bases in the middle. Germline-derived CDR1 and CDR2 are MNHEY and SMNVEV (reference sequence). CDR3 nucleotide sequence: TGTGCCAGCAGTTTACACAACCCCTACGAGCAGTACTTC. It is translated as CASSLHNPYEQYF.

This clone was seen a handful of times. The V call is TRBV18, the J call TRBJ2-1; a possible D gene is TRBD2 (5 bases). The CDR3 runs 12 residues. Germline V gives CDR1 KGHSH, CDR2 LQKENI. The V end was cut by 1 base, the J end by 9 bases, with 7 bases between. CDR3 loop: CASSPRESEQFF. The CDR3 DNA is TGTGCCAGCTCACCACGGGAGAGTGAGCAGTTCTTC.

This clone was found a few times. The chain is built from TRBV18 and TRBJ2-5; 12 bases are shared with TRBD2. The CDR3 covers 17 residues. CDR1 and CDR2 (germline): KGHSH, LQKENI. With 3 bases clipped from V and 2 bases from J, the junction kept 7 bases outside the gene matches. The CDR3 nucleotides read TGTGCCAGCTCACCTCGGACTAGCGGGATAGGGCAAGAGACCCAGTACTTC. Translation: CASSPRTSGIGQETQYF.

This clone was counted once. The chain has TRBV5-8 and TRBJ2-7, with 12 bases fitting TRBD2. V shed 5 bases, J shed 5 bases, and the junction held 5 bases outside the gene matches. The CDR3 length is 14 residues. The germline gives CDR1 SGHTS, CDR2 YDEGEE. Here the CDR3 DNA reads TGTGCCAGCAGGACTAGCGGGAGTTATAACGAGCAGTACTTC. It yields the protein CASRTSGSYNEQYF.

The rearrangement joins TRBV2 to TRBJ2-5; 9 bases agree with TRBD2. J lost 5 bases, V lost 1 base, and 5 bases had no gene match. The CDR3 loop spans 15 amino acids. CDR1 is SNHLY, CDR2 FYNNEI, per germline. The CDR3: CASSEVRLAVETQYF. Here the CDR3 DNA reads TGTGCCAGCAGTGAAGTGAGACTAGCGGTTGAGACCCAGTACTTC.

The DNA for the CDR3 is TGCGCCAGCAGCCGGACAGGGGATACTGACCAAGAGACCCAGTACTTC. Translating gives CASSRTGDTDQETQYF. V usage is TRBV4-1 and J usage is TRBJ2-5; the match to TRBD1 covers 9 bases. The CDR3 has 16 amino acids. The germline V gene encodes CDR1 MGHRA and CDR2 YSYEKL. The trim removed 4 bases at V and 0 bases at J, leaving 6 bases unmatched.

J is TRBJ2-7 and V is TRBV12-5; D may be TRBD1 (5 bases). Deletions cut 0 bases from V and 0 bases from J, with 9 bases between. The CDR3 covers 15 residues. CDR1 is LGHNT, CDR2 FRNRAP, per germline. The CDR3 is CASGLVLGASYEQYF. CDR3 bases: TGTGCTAGTGGTTTGGTACTTGGGGCCTCCTACGAGCAGTACTTC.

The chain joins TRBV28 to TRBJ1-2, with 7 bases matching TRBD1. Germline CDR1 reads MDHEN; CDR2 reads SYDVKM. The V gene end was trimmed by 5 bases and the J gene end by 5 bases; junction bases not matched to a gene: 2. The CDR3 has 12 amino acids. The CDR3 region is CASSEGQYGYTF. In DNA form, the CDR3 reads TGTGCCAGCAGTGAGGGACAGTATGGCTACACCTTC.

J is TRBJ2-5 and V is TRBV5-4; perhaps D is TRBD1 or TRBD2 (7 bases each). This CDR3 has 15 amino acids. Per the germline V gene, CDR1 is SGHNT and CDR2 is YYREEE (reference sequence). V was pared by 4 bases and J by 2 bases, with 15 bases between. The CDR3, as DNA: TGTGCCAGCAGCAGGGAGGGGGCCAGGCAAGAGACCCAGTACTTC. This encodes CASSREGARQETQYF. Drawing the rest from reference TRBV5-4 and TRBJ2-5, the complete variable domain is ETGVTQSPTHLIKTRGQQVTLRCSSQSGHNTVSWYQQALGQGPQFIFQYYREEENGRGNFPPRFSGLQFPNYSSELNVNALELDDSALYLCASSREGARQETQYFGPGTRLLVL.